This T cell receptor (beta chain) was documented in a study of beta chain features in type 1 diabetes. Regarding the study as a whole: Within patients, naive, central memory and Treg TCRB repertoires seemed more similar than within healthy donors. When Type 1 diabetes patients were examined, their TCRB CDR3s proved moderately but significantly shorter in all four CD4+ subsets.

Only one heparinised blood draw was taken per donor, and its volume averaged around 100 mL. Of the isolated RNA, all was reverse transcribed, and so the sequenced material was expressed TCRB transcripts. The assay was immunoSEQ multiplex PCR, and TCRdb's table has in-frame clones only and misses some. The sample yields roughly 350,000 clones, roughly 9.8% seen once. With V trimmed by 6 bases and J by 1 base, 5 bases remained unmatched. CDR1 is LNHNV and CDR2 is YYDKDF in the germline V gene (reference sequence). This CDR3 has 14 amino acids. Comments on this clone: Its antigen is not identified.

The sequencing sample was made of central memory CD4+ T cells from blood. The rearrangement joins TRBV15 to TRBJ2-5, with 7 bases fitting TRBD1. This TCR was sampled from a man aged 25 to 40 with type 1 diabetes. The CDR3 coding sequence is TGTGCCACCAGTGAAGGGGGCTTCCAAGAGACCCAGTACTTC. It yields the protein CATSEGGFQETQYF. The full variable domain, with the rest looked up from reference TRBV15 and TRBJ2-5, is DAMVIQNPRYQVTQFGKPVTLSCSQTLNHNVMYWYQQKSSQAPKLLFHYYDKDFNNEADTPDNFQSRRPNTSFCFLDIRSPGLGDTAMYLCATSEGGFQETQYFGPGTRLLVL.